This section outlines one TCR beta chain sequence together with its context. The data belong to a study of cytomegalovirus exposure and HLA in healthy donors. In the PCR, 60 Vbeta and 13 Jbeta primers were used. TCRdb keeps only in-frame clones here, not all; method: immunoSEQ multiplex PCR. This table has approximately 130,000 clones, roughly 82% appearing once. CDR3 length equals 15 residues. Germline assignment: CDR1 MNHEY and CDR2 SVGAGI. The V end was cut by 6 bases, the J end by 4 bases, with 15 bases between. Sample: PBMCs. This sequence originates from a man aged 18 to 35 in good health and CMV-seropositive. The chain combines TRBV6-5 with TRBJ2-2; TRBD1 might be the D (6 bases). Here the CDR3 DNA reads TGTGCCAGCAGAGAATCAGGGGTAGGCACCGGGGAGCTGTTTTTT. This sequence encodes CASRESGVGTGELFF.